This T cell receptor (beta chain) came from a study of blood T cell repertoires in COVID-19. The ends were cut back, 0 bases at V and 0 bases at J, with 8 bases in the middle. This CDR3 contains 15 residues. Germline values: CDR1 LGHDT, CDR2 YNNKEL (reference sequence). Data came from immunoSEQ multiplex PCR; TCRdb stores just in-frame clones and leaves some out. The sample gives under 250,000 clones, approximately 84% of which show up once; around 7.3% is in the top ten. This clone has just a few counts. The clonotype originates from a woman aged 45-65 years with active or convalescent COVID-19. J is TRBJ1-1 and V is TRBV3-1 (or the pseudogene TRBV3-2), with D uncertain. Sequences were obtained from peripheral blood. The CDR3 nucleotides are TGTGCCAGCAGCCAAGAGTCGAGGGTGAACACTGAAGCTTTCTTT. This sequence encodes CASSQESRVNTEAFF.